This T cell receptor (beta chain) originates from a study of blood T cell repertoires in COVID-19. Study-wide background: Spain, Italy and the United States supplied samples that represented acute and convalescent COVID-19. Sources were T cells, B-cell-depleted T cells, or PBMCs; the material itself was cDNA or gDNA.

This table comes from immunoSEQ multiplex PCR, and its TCRdb copy is limited to in-frame clones, with some not included. In the table there are some 320,000 clones, roughly 88% of which are singletons. Looked up from germline, CDR1 is LNHNV and CDR2 is YYDKDF (reference sequence). The germline V and J ends were trimmed by 7 bases and 5 bases, with 17 bases remaining between them. CDR3 length: 14 residues. The chain links TRBV15 to TRBJ2-5; D gene ambiguous. The origin of this receptor is a woman aged 25 to 39 who had recovered from COVID-19. The sequenced material came from peripheral blood. CDR3 DNA: TGTGCCACCAACCCTAATTTCTTGGAGGAGACCCAGTACTTC. Translation gives CATNPNFLEETQYF.